The next 8 T cell receptor beta chains were all read from a single sample in a study of vaccination effects on CD4 cells after COVID-19. Using viral peptide pools, the ViraFEST assay grew out antigen-specific CD4+ T cells prior to sequencing. The authors isolated CD4+ T cells after ten to eleven days of culture. It was two doses of either the BNT162b2 or mRNA-1273 vaccine that participants received. Profiled with immunoSEQ multiplex PCR; TCRdb holds only in-frame clones, not every one. The sample holds around 65,000 clones, approximately 73% seen once. Their target antigens are unknown. Here the sequenced sample was CD4+ T cells from PBMCs cultured with HCoV-229E spike peptides, taken after COVID-19 vaccination. The receptor source for this set is a human donor who received a COVID-19 vaccine.

In its sample, this clone was seen a few times. CDR3 region: CASSIQGNTEAFF. The CDR3 DNA sequence: TGTGCCAGTAGTATCCAGGGGAACACTGAAGCTTTCTTT. This rearrangement joins TRBV19 to TRBJ1-1; possible D gene TRBD1, 5 bases. Germline-derived CDR1 and CDR2 are LNHDA and SQIVND (reference sequence). Trimming cost V 3 bases and J 1 base, with 6 bases left between them. The CDR3 spans 13 residues.

The chain employs TRBV4-3 and TRBJ2-1; TRBD2 is a possible D gene (5 bases). The germline CDR1 and CDR2 sequences are LGHNA and YSLEER. V lost 0 bases to trimming and J lost 3 bases, with 12 bases between them. This CDR3 is built from 16 residues. The CDR3 region is CASSQEPLRDYNEQFF. The CDR3, as DNA: TGCGCCAGCAGCCAAGAACCCCTACGGGACTACAATGAGCAGTTCTTC.

This chain joins TRBV9 and TRBJ1-4, with D perhaps TRBD1 (6 bases). This CDR3 contains 15 residues. The germline CDR1 and CDR2 sequences are SGDLS and YYNGEE. V was cut by 3 bases and J by 8 bases, with 17 bases left in between. The CDR3: CASSARPRGGEKLFF. The CDR3 coding sequence is TGTGCCAGCAGCGCCCGTCCAAGGGGGGGGGAAAAACTGTTTTTT.

This clone has only a few counts. The chain carries TRBV5-4 and TRBJ1-2; D may be TRBD1 (6 bases). V shed 4 bases and J shed 0 bases, with 13 bases lying between them. CDR1 and CDR2 from the germline V gene are SGHNT and YYREEE (reference sequence). This CDR3 contains 15 residues. The CDR3 DNA sequence: TGTGCCAGCAGCCCCGACAGGCCTTCTAACTATGGCTACACCTTC. Its translation is CASSPDRPSNYGYTF.

The chain combines TRBV9 with TRBJ1-3; D is undetermined. The V gene's germline CDR1 is SGDLS and CDR2 YYNGEE. The CDR3 is 16 residues long. With 0 bases removed from V and 0 bases from J, the gap between germline ends came to 10 bases. The CDR3 coding sequence is TGTGCCAGCAGCGTAGGTCCAGGTTACTCTGGAAACACCATATATTTT. Its translation: CASSVGPGYSGNTIYF.

J is TRBJ2-1 and V is TRBV11-2; D is unclear. The CDR3 consists of 15 residues. V was pared by 5 bases and J by 5 bases, with 16 bases between. In germline, CDR1 is SGHAT, CDR2 FQNNGV. CDR3 nucleotides: TGTGCCAGCAGCCTGGTGGGGAATGGGAACAATGAGCAGTTCTTC. It is translated as CASSLVGNGNNEQFF.

The V call is TRBV5-1, the J call TRBJ1-6; no definite D call. The germline V gene encodes CDR1 SGHRS and CDR2 YFSETQ. Between the trimmed V and J ends, which lost 0 bases and 5 bases, there was a span of 12 bases. The CDR3 is made up of 16 amino acids. The CDR3 loop is CASSLGGGNNNSPLHF. DNA for the CDR3: TGCGCCAGCAGCTTGGGTGGCGGAAACAATAATTCACCCCTCCACTTT.

The chain recombines TRBV14 with TRBJ1-5; D gene ambiguous. V lost 2 bases, J lost 14 bases, and 16 bases lay in between. The CDR3 is 13 residues long. Per the germline V gene, CDR1 is SGHDN and CDR2 is FVKESK. The CDR3 DNA sequence: TGTGCCAGCAGCCAATCCCAGAGCTCAGAGAAGCATTTT. Its translation: CASSQSQSSEKHF.